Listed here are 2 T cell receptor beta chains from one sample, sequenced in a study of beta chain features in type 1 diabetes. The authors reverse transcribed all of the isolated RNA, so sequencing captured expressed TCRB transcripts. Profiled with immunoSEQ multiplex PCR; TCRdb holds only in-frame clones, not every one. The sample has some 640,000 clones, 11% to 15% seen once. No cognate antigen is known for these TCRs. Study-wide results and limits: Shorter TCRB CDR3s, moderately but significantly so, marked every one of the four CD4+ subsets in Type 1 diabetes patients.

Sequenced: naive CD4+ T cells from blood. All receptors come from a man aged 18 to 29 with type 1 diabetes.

The CDR3 spells CASSFRLAGSDEQFF. The CDR3 coding sequence is TGTGCCAGCAGCTTTCGACTAGCGGGAAGTGACGAGCAGTTCTTC. V and J are TRBV7-9 and TRBJ2-1, with 11 positions matching TRBD2. Losses at the gene ends were 3 bases for V and 10 bases for J; bases not matched to a gene: 8. This CDR3 region has 15 residues. In germline, CDR1 is SEHNR, CDR2 FQNEAQ (reference sequence).

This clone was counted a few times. For the CDR3, the DNA is TGTGCCAGCAGCCCTTTAGGACAGGTACAAGAGACCCAGTACTTC. It encodes CASSPLGQVQETQYF. The V gene is TRBV5-4, the J gene TRBJ2-5; TRBD1 matches 7 bases. The CDR3 has 15 residues. With V trimmed by 4 bases and J by 2 bases, 8 bases remained unmatched. The germline V gene has CDR1 SGHNT and CDR2 YYREEE (reference sequence).